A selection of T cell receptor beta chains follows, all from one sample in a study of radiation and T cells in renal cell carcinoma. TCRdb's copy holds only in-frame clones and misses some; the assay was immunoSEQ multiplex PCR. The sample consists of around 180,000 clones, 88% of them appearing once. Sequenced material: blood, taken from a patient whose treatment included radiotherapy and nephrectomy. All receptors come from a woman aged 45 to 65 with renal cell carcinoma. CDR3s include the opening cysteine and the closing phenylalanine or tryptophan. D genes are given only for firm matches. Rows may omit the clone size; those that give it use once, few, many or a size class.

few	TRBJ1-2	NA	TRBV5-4	CASSLNNGVDGYTF	TGTGCCAGCAGCTTGAACAATGGGGTTGATGGCTACACCTTC
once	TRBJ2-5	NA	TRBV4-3	CASSQVLLEWETQYF	TGCGCCAGCAGCCAAGTTCTATTGGAGTGGGAGACCCAGTACTTC
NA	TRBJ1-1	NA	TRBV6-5	CASLGRVLTEAFF	TGTGCCAGCTTAGGGAGGGTTTTGACTGAAGCTTTCTTT
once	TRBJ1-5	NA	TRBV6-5	CASRADSNQPQHF	TGTGCCAGCAGGGCAGATAGCAATCAGCCCCAGCATTTT
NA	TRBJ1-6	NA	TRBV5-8	CASSKEGGNNSPLHF	TGTGCCAGCAGCAAGGAGGGCGGTAATAATTCACCCCTCCACTTT
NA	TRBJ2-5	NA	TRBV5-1	CASSPGGETQYF	TGCGCCAGCAGCCCCGGAGGAGAGACCCAGTACTTC
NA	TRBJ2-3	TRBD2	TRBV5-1	CASSLTGLGGTDTQYF	TGCGCCAGCAGCTTGACAGGACTAGGAGGCACAGATACGCAGTATTTT
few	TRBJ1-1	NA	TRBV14	CASSQERGGNTEAFF	TGTGCCAGCAGCCAAGAAAGGGGCGGGAACACTGAAGCTTTCTTT
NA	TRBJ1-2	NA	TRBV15	CATSSRAGYGYTF	TGTGCCACCAGCAGCAGGGCAGGCTATGGCTACACCTTC
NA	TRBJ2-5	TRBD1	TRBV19	CASSVGGDETQYF	TGTGCCAGTAGTGTAGGGGGCGATGAGACCCAGTACTTC